This TCR beta chain was found in a study of beta chain features in type 1 diabetes. The study's findings and limits: High TCR expression in some cells could lead to their over-representation in cDNA sequencing.

The whole isolated RNA underwent reverse transcription, so sequencing captured expressed TCRB transcripts. Clones were sequenced by immunoSEQ multiplex PCR, and TCRdb holds only the in-frame ones, with some missing. The repertoire has roughly 290,000 clones, roughly 8% of them found once; the top ten carry more than 0.8%. The CDR3 runs to 15 residues. Germline V lookup: CDR1 SGHRS, CDR2 YFSETQ. V lost 0 bases, J lost 11 bases, and 9 bases stayed unmatched. This clone was detected a few times. The target antigen is unknown. Sorting produced populations that all topped 98% purity. The rearrangement joins TRBV5-1 to TRBJ2-4; TRBD1 matches at 9 bases. This TCR was sampled from a woman under 30 in good health. The sequenced sample was central memory CD4+ T cells from blood. CDR3 nucleotides: TGCGCCAGCAGCTTGGTCGACGCCGGGACAGGGTTTCAGTACTTC. Translated: CASSLVDAGTGFQYF.